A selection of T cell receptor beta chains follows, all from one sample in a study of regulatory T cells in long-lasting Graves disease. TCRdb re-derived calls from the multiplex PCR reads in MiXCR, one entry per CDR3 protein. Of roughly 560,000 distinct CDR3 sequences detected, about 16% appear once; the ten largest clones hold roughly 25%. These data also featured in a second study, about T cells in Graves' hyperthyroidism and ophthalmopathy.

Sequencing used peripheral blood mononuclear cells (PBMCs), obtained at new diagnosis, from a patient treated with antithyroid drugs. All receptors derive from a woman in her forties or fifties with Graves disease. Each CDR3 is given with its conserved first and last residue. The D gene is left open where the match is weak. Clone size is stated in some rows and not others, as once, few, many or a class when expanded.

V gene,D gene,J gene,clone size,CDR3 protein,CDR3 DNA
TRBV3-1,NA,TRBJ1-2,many,CASSQGRDISNYGYTF,TGTGCCAGCAGCCAAGGGAGAGATATTTCTAACTATGGCTACACCTTC
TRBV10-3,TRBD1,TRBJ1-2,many,CAINAGQQSYGYTF,TGTGCCATAAATGCGGGACAGCAATCTTATGGCTACACCTTC
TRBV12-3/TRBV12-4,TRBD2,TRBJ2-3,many,CASKLAGGGDTQYF,TGTGCCAGCAAGTTGGCGGGGGGGGGAGATACGCAGTATTTT
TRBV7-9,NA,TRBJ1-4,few,CASSSGPVDEKLFF,TGTGCCAGCAGTTCCGGACCTGTGGATGAAAAACTGTTTTTT
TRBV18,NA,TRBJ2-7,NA,CASSPTPTGGNEQYF,TGTGCCAGCTCACCTACCCCTACGGGGGGCAACGAGCAGTACTTC
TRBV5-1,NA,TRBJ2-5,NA,CASSPSLGEETQYF,TGCGCCAGCAGCCCATCACTGGGGGAAGAGACCCAGTACTTC
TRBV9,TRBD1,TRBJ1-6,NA,CASSPRDSWRGNSPLHF,TGTGCCAGCAGCCCTCGGGACAGCTGGCGCGGGAATTCACCCCTCCACTTT
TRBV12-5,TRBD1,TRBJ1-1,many,CASGTKVVGGQGLWYTEAFF,TGTGCTAGTGGTACTAAAGTGGTTGGCGGACAGGGGTTGTGGTACACTGAAGCTTTCTTT
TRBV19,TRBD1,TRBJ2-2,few,CASTDRGDTGELFF,TGTGCCAGCACCGACAGGGGAGACACCGGGGAGCTGTTTTTT
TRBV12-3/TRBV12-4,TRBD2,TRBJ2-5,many,CASSFGGGVETQYF,TGTGCCAGCAGTTTCGGCGGGGGGGTTGAGACCCAGTACTTC
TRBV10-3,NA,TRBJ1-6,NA,CATTFQEGRESPLHF,TGTGCCACCACCTTCCAGGAGGGTCGGGAATCACCCCTCCACTTT
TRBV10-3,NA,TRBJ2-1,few,CAISGTGGDNEQFF,TGTGCCATCAGTGGCACGGGTGGTGACAATGAGCAGTTCTTC
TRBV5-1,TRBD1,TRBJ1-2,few,CASSLLTGVRGYTF,TGCGCCAGCAGCTTGCTGACAGGGGTCCGTGGCTACACCTTC
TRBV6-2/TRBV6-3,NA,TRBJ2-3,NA,CASSYGGQSTDTQYF,TGTGCCAGCAGTTATGGGGGGCAGAGCACAGATACGCAGTATTTT
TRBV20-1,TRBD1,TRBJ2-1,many,CSASTDRGPFGSYNEQFF,TGCAGTGCTAGTACGGACAGGGGCCCCTTTGGGTCCTACAATGAGCAGTTCTTC
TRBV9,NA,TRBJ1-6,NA,CASSPPLVEARALHF,TGTGCCAGCAGCCCCCCTTTGGTGGAGGCGCGGGCCCTCCACTTT
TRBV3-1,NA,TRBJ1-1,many,CASSPSRRGTEAFF,TGTGCCAGCAGCCCCAGCAGGAGAGGCACTGAAGCTTTCTTT
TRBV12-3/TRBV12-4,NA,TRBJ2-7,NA,CASRQTGSYEQYF,TGTGCCAGCAGGCAGACTGGCTCCTACGAGCAGTACTTC
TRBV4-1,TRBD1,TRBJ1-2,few,CASSQYGTGALSGGYTF,TGCGCCAGCAGCCAATACGGGACAGGGGCTTTAAGTGGGGGCTACACCTTC
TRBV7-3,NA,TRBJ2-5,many,CASSLSRQETQYF,TGTGCCAGCAGCCTGTCGCGCCAAGAGACCCAGTACTTC
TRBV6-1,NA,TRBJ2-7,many,CASSPGSYEQYF,TGTGCCAGCAGCCCCGGCTCCTACGAGCAGTACTTC
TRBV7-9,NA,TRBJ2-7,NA,CASSPNEGQPGHEQYF,TGTGCCAGCAGCCCGAACGAAGGACAGCCAGGCCACGAGCAGTACTTC
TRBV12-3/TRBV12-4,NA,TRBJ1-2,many,CASSLPGGPNYGYTF,TGTGCCAGCAGCTTGCCGGGGGGGCCTAACTATGGCTACACCTTC
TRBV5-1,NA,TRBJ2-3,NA,CASSLAFAGAYTDTQYF,TGCGCCAGCAGCTTGGCCTTTGCAGGGGCGTACACAGATACGCAGTATTTT
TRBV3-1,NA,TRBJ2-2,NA,CASSQGGSGELFF,TGTGCCAGCAGCCAAGGGGGTTCTGGGGAGCTGTTTTTT
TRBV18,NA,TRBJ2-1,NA,CASSPLGTVAYNEQFF,TGTGCCAGCTCACCGCTTGGGACGGTGGCCTACAATGAGCAGTTCTTC
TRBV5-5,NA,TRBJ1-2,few,CASSPHGSEGYTF,TGTGCCAGCAGCCCACACGGCTCGGAAGGCTACACCTTC
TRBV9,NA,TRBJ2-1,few,CASSVGDGVGNNEQFF,TGTGCCAGCAGCGTGGGGGACGGGGTCGGCAACAATGAGCAGTTCTTC
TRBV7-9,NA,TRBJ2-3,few,CASNLIPLAQYF,TGTGCCAGCAACCTTATCCCCCTCGCGCAGTATTTT
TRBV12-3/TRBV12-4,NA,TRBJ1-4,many,CASSGTGEKLFF,TGTGCCAGCTCAGGGACCGGGGAAAAACTGTTTTTT
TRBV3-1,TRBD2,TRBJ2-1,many,CASSQELAGHNEQFF,TGTGCCAGCAGCCAAGAACTAGCGGGGCACAATGAGCAGTTCTTC
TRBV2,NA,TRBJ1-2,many,CASSGDKPAVRGYTF,TGTGCCAGCAGTGGTGACAAACCCGCCGTACGAGGCTACACCTTC
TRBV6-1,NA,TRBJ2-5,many,CASTRGAPETQYF,TGTGCCAGCACTCGGGGGGCTCCAGAGACCCAGTACTTC
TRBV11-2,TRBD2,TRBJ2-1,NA,CASNRLAGAPGQFF,TGTGCCAGCAACCGACTAGCGGGGGCCCCGGGGCAGTTCTTC
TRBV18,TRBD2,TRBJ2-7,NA,CASSRGGCYEQYF,TGTGCCAGCTCTCGGGGGGGTTGCTACGAGCAGTACTTC
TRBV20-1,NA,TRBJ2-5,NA,CSARLARSQETQYF,TGCAGTGCTAGACTGGCTAGATCCCAAGAGACCCAGTACTTC
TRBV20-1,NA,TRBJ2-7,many,CSARVGPQEQYF,TGCAGTGCTAGAGTGGGGCCACAGGAGCAGTACTTC
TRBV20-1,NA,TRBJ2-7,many,CSALGDFSYEQYF,TGCAGTGCTTTAGGGGACTTCTCCTACGAGCAGTACTTC
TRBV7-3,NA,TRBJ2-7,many,CASSPGGNEQYF,TGTGCCAGCAGCCCAGGGGGGAACGAGCAGTACTTC
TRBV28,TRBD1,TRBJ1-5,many,CASSEDREGNQPQHF,TGTGCCAGCAGTGAGGACAGGGAAGGCAATCAGCCCCAGCATTTT
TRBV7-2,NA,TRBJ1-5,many,CASSLNLGQPQHF,TGTGCCAGCAGCTTAAATCTGGGTCAGCCCCAGCATTTT
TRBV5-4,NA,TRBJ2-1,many,CASSFGSVTVDNEQFF,TGTGCCAGCAGCTTTGGCTCGGTGACAGTAGACAATGAGCAGTTCTTC
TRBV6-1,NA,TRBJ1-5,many,CASSKGGSNQPQHF,TGTGCCAGCAGTAAGGGGGGAAGCAATCAGCCCCAGCATTTT
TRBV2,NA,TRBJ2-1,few,CASSKGQVSYNEQFF,TGTGCCAGTAGTAAGGGACAAGTCTCCTACAATGAGCAGTTCTTC
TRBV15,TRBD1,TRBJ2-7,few,CATSTWDSPYEQYF,TGTGCCACCTCCACGTGGGACAGCCCCTACGAGCAGTACTTC